One sample yielded the 28 T cell receptor beta chains listed below, sequenced in a study of shared clonotypes between healthy human individuals. Measured with immunoSEQ multiplex PCR; TCRdb has only the in-frame clones, and not every one. The data hold about 2.1 million clones, with about 93% observed a single time. Naive CD8 cells were CD45RO-negative, positively selected for CCR7, excluding terminally differentiated effector memory CD45RA+ cells. The sequencing sample was made of naive CD8+ T cells from PBMCs. All receptors derive from a man aged 18 to 30 in good health. Some clones in this sample may be carry-over from other donors' samples.

The genes are TRBV6-5 and TRBJ1-2; perhaps TRBD1 as D (6 bases). Germline lookup yields CDR1 MNHEY and CDR2 SVGAGI. CDR3 length: 15 amino acids. V was cut by 6 bases and J by 4 bases, with 18 bases left in between. The CDR3 sequence: CASSWTRTAFYGYTF. As DNA, the CDR3 is TGTGCCAGCAGCTGGACCAGGACAGCTTTCTATGGCTACACCTTC.

V is TRBV28 and J is TRBJ2-7; perhaps TRBD1 as D (5 bases). The V end lost 4 bases, the J end lost 5 bases, and 9 bases lay between the germline ends. This CDR3 has 12 amino acids. CDR1 and CDR2 from the germline V gene are MDHEN and SYDVKM. The DNA of the CDR3 is TGTGCCAGCAGTTCTTCAGGGAACGAGCAGTACTTC. Translated: CASSSSGNEQYF.

The sample holds a few counts of this clone. This chain connects TRBV27 to TRBJ2-7; D gene unclear. The V and J ends lost 5 bases and 5 bases respectively, with 16 bases between them. Germline CDR1 MNHEY, CDR2 SMNVEV (reference sequence). This CDR3 comprises 14 residues. DNA for the CDR3: TGTGCCAGCAGTCCTAATTCGGTACCGGACGAGCAGTACTTC. It yields the protein CASSPNSVPDEQYF.

This clone was counted once. The chain carries TRBV4-3 and TRBJ2-7, with 7 bases aligning to TRBD1. Germline lookup yields CDR1 LGHNA and CDR2 YSLEER. The CDR3 spans 15 residues. V was pared by 2 bases and J by 2 bases, with 6 bases of the junction left unmatched. CDR3 sequence reads: CASSQWTGVAYEQYF. CDR3 bases: TGCGCCAGCAGCCAATGGACAGGAGTGGCCTACGAGCAGTACTTC.

The chain links TRBV4-1 to TRBJ2-3; TRBD2 agrees at 7 bases. V lost 4 bases, J lost 4 bases, and 5 bases stayed unmatched. Germline V lookup: CDR1 MGHRA, CDR2 YSYEKL. The CDR3 runs to 14 residues. The CDR3: CASSPRAGADTQYF. CDR3 DNA: TGCGCCAGCAGCCCTCGGGCGGGGGCAGATACGCAGTATTTT.

V is TRBV13 and J is TRBJ1-2; 7 nucleotides agree with TRBD1. Losses at the gene ends were 3 bases for V and 2 bases for J; bases not matched to a gene: 6. This CDR3 has 15 residues. CDR1 and CDR2 from the germline V gene are PRHDT and FYEKMQ (reference sequence). This chain's CDR3 is CASSFITGENYGYTF. The CDR3 nucleotides are TGTGCCAGCAGCTTTATCACAGGGGAGAACTATGGCTACACCTTC.

The V gene is TRBV7-2, the J gene TRBJ2-7; TRBD2 matches at 9 bases. This CDR3 is 15 amino acids long. The J segment lost 5 bases and the V segment lost 5 bases, leaving 10 bases of the junction unmatched. In germline, CDR1 is SGHTA, CDR2 FQGNSA. The chain's CDR3 is CASSNLAGVSNEQYF. As DNA, the CDR3 is TGTGCCAGCAGCAACTTAGCGGGAGTAAGCAACGAGCAGTACTTC.

This clone was detected only once. The CDR3 loop is CASSLSRVAEAFF. The DNA for the CDR3 is TGTGCCAGCAGCTTATCCAGGGTGGCTGAAGCTTTCTTT. The chain employs TRBV11-2 and TRBJ1-1; D perhaps matches TRBD1 (5 bases). The CDR3 runs 13 residues. Germline V lookup: CDR1 SGHAT, CDR2 FQNNGV. V was clipped by 2 bases and J by 6 bases, with 10 bases between them.

This clone was detected only once. The J gene is TRBJ1-2, the V gene TRBV5-4; 8 nucleotides match TRBD1. From germline, CDR1 is SGHNT and CDR2 YYREEE (reference sequence). Trimming at V came to 2 bases and at J to 7 bases, leaving 4 bases not matched to a gene. The CDR3 is made up of 13 amino acids. CDR3 bases: TGTGCCAGCAGCTTTACAGGGGGAGCTGGCTACACCTTC. This codes for CASSFTGGAGYTF.

Remarks on this clone: This sample also contains other DNA sequences that code for the same CDR3. The chain combines TRBV27 with TRBJ2-7; 8 bases are a match to TRBD1. The trim removed 5 bases at V and 2 bases at J, leaving 5 bases unmatched. Germline CDR1 is MNHEY and CDR2 is SMNVEV (reference sequence). This CDR3 is built from 14 residues. The CDR3 sequence: CASSPGTGPYEQYF. The CDR3 DNA is TGTGCCAGCAGTCCGGGGACAGGCCCCTACGAGCAGTACTTC.

The V gene is TRBV28, the J gene TRBJ2-7; TRBD2 matches at 14 bases. The CDR3 is 16 residues long. Germline CDR1 MDHEN, CDR2 SYDVKM. The J segment lost 6 bases and the V segment lost 3 bases, leaving 7 bases of the junction unmatched. CDR3 in DNA: TGTGCCAGCAGTTTTGCGGGACTAGCGGGAGTAGGCGAGCAGTACTTC. Its protein product is CASSFAGLAGVGEQYF.

The chain carries TRBV11-2 and TRBJ1-1, with a tentative D call TRBD1 (5 bases). The germline V gene encodes CDR1 SGHAT and CDR2 FQNNGV. The CDR3 extends over 14 amino acids. V was cut by 5 bases and J by 0 bases, with 10 bases left in between. This CDR3 reads CASSTGPLNTEAFF. The CDR3, as DNA: TGTGCCAGCAGCACAGGACCCCTGAACACTGAAGCTTTCTTT.

This chain connects TRBV18 to TRBJ2-1; D unresolved. V dropped 3 bases and J dropped 0 bases, with 12 bases sitting between them. There are 16 residues in the CDR3. CDR1 is KGHSH and CDR2 is LQKENI in the germline V gene. CDR3 nucleotides: TGTGCCAGCTCACCCCCAGCCTTACGCTCCTACAATGAGCAGTTCTTC. Translated, it gives CASSPPALRSYNEQFF.

On this clone: At the DNA level, this CDR3 is encoded by other sequences in the same sample as well. This sequence joins TRBV7-9 and TRBJ2-7; no firm D call. The CDR3 covers 13 residues. Trimming removed 0 bases at V and 5 bases at J, with 8 bases between. Germline V gene lookup returns CDR1 SEHNR and CDR2 FQNEAQ (reference sequence). CDR3 amino acids: CASSLAIRNEQYF. The CDR3 DNA sequence: TGTGCCAGCAGCTTAGCCATCCGGAACGAGCAGTACTTC.

This clone was found a few times. This chain links TRBV10-1 with TRBJ2-7; D ambiguous. From germline, CDR1 is WNHNN and CDR2 SYGVQD (reference sequence). The CDR3 length is 12 residues. V lost 4 bases to trimming and J lost 7 bases, with 11 bases between them. CDR3 in DNA: TGCGCCAGCAGTGGTTCCTTTGGAGAGCAGTACTTC. This gives the protein CASSGSFGEQYF.

For this clone: Other DNA sequences in this sample translate to the same CDR3. The rearrangement links TRBV30 to TRBJ2-1, with D perhaps matching TRBD2 (6 bases). CDR1 is GTSNPN, CDR2 SVGIG, per germline (reference sequence). Trimming took off 3 bases at V and 0 bases at J, with 9 bases between the two ends. The CDR3 is made up of 14 amino acids. The CDR3 protein is CAWREGSSYNEQFF. As DNA, the CDR3 is TGTGCCTGGAGGGAGGGGAGCTCCTACAATGAGCAGTTCTTC.

J is TRBJ2-1 and V is TRBV9, with 13 bases identical to TRBD2. The germline V gene has CDR1 SGDLS and CDR2 YYNGEE. The trim removed 4 bases at V and 6 bases at J, leaving 4 bases unmatched. This CDR3 comprises 15 residues. The CDR3 nucleotides read TGTGCCAGCAGCCTACGACTAGCGGGAGGCAATGAGCAGTTCTTC. Its protein product is CASSLRLAGGNEQFF.

This chain links TRBV28 with TRBJ2-7, with 7 bases lining up with TRBD1. Germline CDR1 reads MDHEN; CDR2 reads SYDVKM. There are 14 residues in the CDR3. V lost 6 bases to trimming and J lost 4 bases; unmatched junction nucleotides: 9. In DNA form, the CDR3 reads TGTGCCAGCAGCTACAGGGGCATGTCTTACGAGCAGTACTTC. Translated: CASSYRGMSYEQYF.

The chain links TRBV5-4 to TRBJ2-5; a possible D gene is TRBD2 (5 bases). This CDR3 comprises 15 residues. Germline CDR1 reads SGHNT; CDR2 reads YYREEE (reference sequence). Trimming cost V 4 bases and J 0 bases, with 13 bases left between them. The DNA for the CDR3 is TGTGCCAGCAGCCCGACTCGAGCGGACCAAGAGACCCAGTACTTC. Encoded protein: CASSPTRADQETQYF.

As to this clone: Other DNA sequences in this sample translate to the same CDR3. The chain links TRBV6-5 to TRBJ2-5; D remains unclear. The CDR3 is 12 amino acids. The V end lost 6 bases, the J end lost 4 bases, and 9 bases lay between the germline ends. In germline, CDR1 is MNHEY, CDR2 SVGAGI. The CDR3 loop reads CASSPPGETQYF. The CDR3 DNA sequence: TGTGCCAGCAGCCCGCCGGGAGAGACCCAGTACTTC.

This clone was found once. The chain links TRBV10-3 to TRBJ2-7; D is perhaps TRBD1 (6 bases). Germline V CDR1 and CDR2: ENHRY, SYGVKD. The CDR3 has 14 amino acids. The V gene lost 6 bases and the J gene lost 4 bases, with 16 bases spanning the gap. The CDR3 sequence is CAIRNPGQGYEQYF. The CDR3 bases are TGTGCCATCAGGAACCCGGGACAAGGTTACGAGCAGTACTTC.

The V and J genes are TRBV6-4 and TRBJ2-7; 9 bases align to TRBD2. Losses at the gene ends were 5 bases for V and 3 bases for J; bases not matched to a gene: 8. Per germline, CDR1 MRHNA and CDR2 SNTAGT. The CDR3 loop spans 15 amino acids. The CDR3, as DNA: TGTGCCAGCAGTCACAGGGGTAGCGGGAGCTACGAGCAGTACTTC. It yields the protein CASSHRGSGSYEQYF.

The J gene is TRBJ2-1, the V gene TRBV28; D is possibly TRBD2 (5 bases). This CDR3 region has 17 residues. Germline assignment: CDR1 MDHEN and CDR2 SYDVKM. V gave up 5 bases and J gave up 6 bases, with 23 bases separating them. CDR3 in amino acids: CASSPLWSGEQGNEQFF. The CDR3 coding sequence is TGTGCCAGCAGTCCGCTGTGGAGCGGAGAGCAAGGCAATGAGCAGTTCTTC. The whole variable domain, remainder taken from reference TRBV28 and TRBJ2-1, is DVKVTQSSRYLVKRTGEKVFLECVQDMDHENMFWYRQDPGLGLRLIYFSYDVKMKEKGDIPEGYSVSREKKERFSLILESASTNQTSMYLCASSPLWSGEQGNEQFFGPGTRLTVL.

The chain links TRBV29-1 to TRBJ1-2; D is unresolved. This CDR3 is built from 9 residues. Germline CDR1 reads SQVTM; CDR2 reads ANQGSEA. DNA for the CDR3: TGCTTTTCCCCCATAGGCTACACCTTC. This codes for CFSPIGYTF. The complete variable domain, with remaining parts taken from reference TRBV29-1 and TRBJ1-2, reads SAVISQKPSRDICQRGTSLTIQCQVDSQVTMMFWYRQQPGQSLTLIATANQGSEATYESGFVIDKFPISRPNLTFSTLTVSNMSPEDSSIYLCFSPIGYTFGSGTRLTVV.

About this clone: Other nucleotide sequences in the sample specify the same CDR3. The genes are TRBV27 and TRBJ2-7, with 7 bases that match TRBD2. J was trimmed by 0 bases and V by 9 bases; bases with no gene match: 8. Germline V gene data show CDR1 as MNHEY and CDR2 as SMNVEV (reference sequence). The CDR3 length is 14 residues. The CDR3 protein is CASSLAASSYEQYF. The CDR3, as DNA: TGTGCCAGTTCTCTAGCGGCGAGCTCCTACGAGCAGTACTTC.

Note on this clone: Other nucleotide sequences from this sample produce the same CDR3. The V and J genes are TRBV28 and TRBJ2-7; 7 nucleotides line up with TRBD1. The CDR3 spans 13 residues. Germline values: CDR1 MDHEN, CDR2 SYDVKM. J lost 5 bases, V lost 2 bases, and 3 bases had no gene match. Written as DNA, the CDR3 is TGTGCCAGCAGTTTAGGGACAGCTAACGAGCAGTACTTC. Translating it yields CASSLGTANEQYF.

This clone appeared a single time. The sample contains more than one DNA sequence encoding this CDR3. The V call is TRBV6-5, the J call TRBJ1-1; 8 bases agree with TRBD1. V was pared by 5 bases and J by 2 bases, with 4 bases of the junction left unmatched. The germline V gene has CDR1 MNHEY and CDR2 SVGAGI. The CDR3 extends over 14 amino acids. The CDR3 nucleotides are TGTGCCAGCAGTCCGGGACAGGCCAACACTGAAGCTTTCTTT. Protein: CASSPGQANTEAFF.

This clone was counted between two and nine times. The chain uses TRBV10-1 and TRBJ1-1; D is perhaps TRBD1 (6 bases). The ends were cut back, 1 base at V and 1 base at J, with 13 bases in the middle. Looked up from germline, CDR1 is WNHNN and CDR2 is SYGVQD (reference sequence). The CDR3 is 16 residues long. CDR3: CASSEFTGLSNTEAFF. The CDR3 bases are TGCGCCAGCAGTGAGTTTACAGGGTTATCGAACACTGAAGCTTTCTTT.